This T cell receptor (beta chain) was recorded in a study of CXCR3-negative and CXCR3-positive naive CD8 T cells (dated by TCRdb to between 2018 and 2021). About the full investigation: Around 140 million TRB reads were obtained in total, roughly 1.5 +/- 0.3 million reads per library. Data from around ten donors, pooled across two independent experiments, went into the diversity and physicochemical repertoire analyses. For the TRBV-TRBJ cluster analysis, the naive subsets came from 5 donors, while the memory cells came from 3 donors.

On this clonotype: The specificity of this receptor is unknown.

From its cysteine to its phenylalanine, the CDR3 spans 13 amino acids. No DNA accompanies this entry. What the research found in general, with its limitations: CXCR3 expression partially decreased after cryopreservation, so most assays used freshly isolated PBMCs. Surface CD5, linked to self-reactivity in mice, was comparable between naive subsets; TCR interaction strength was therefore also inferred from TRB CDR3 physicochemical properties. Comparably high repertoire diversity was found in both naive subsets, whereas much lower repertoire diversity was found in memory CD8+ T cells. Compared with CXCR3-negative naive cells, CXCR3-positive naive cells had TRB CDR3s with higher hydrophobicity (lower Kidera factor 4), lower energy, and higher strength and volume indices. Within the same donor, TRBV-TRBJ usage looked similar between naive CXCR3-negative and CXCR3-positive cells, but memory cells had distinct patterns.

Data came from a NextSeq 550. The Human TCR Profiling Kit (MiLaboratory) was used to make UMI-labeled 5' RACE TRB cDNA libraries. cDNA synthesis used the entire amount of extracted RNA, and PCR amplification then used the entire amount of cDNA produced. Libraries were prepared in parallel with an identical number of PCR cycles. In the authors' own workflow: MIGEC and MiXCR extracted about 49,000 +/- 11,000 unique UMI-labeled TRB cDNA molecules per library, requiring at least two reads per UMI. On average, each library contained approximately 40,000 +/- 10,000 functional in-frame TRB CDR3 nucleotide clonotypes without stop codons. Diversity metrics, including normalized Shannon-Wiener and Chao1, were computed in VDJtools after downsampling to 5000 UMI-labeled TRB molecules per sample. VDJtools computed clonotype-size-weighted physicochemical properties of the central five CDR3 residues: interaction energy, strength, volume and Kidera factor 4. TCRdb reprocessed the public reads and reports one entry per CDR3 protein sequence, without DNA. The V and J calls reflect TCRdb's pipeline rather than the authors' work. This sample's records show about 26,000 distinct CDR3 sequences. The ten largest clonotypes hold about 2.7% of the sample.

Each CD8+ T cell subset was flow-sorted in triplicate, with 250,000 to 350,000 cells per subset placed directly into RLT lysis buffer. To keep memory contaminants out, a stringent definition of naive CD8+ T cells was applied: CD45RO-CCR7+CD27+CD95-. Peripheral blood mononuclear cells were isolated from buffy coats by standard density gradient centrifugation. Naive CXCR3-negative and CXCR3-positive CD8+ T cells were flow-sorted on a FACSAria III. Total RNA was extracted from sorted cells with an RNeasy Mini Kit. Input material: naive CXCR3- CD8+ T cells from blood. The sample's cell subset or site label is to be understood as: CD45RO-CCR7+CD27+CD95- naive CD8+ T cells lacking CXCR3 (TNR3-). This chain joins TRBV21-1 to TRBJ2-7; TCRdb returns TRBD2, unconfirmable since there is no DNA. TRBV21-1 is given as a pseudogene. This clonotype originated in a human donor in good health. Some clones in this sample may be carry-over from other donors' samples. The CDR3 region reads CAKKGLDSYEQYF.